Listed here is a single TCR beta chain. Its antigen is as yet unknown. The data were obtained in a study of cytomegalovirus exposure and HLA in healthy donors. Overall study: According to later analysis, the same platform produced the approximately 120 validation and approximately 700 first-cohort repertoires.

Sequencing used immunoSEQ multiplex PCR; TCRdb keeps in-frame clones, though not all of them. The sample holds approximately 200,000 clones, 80% to 85% seen once. Notes on the study in general: The study flagged about 150 TCR beta chains as cytomegalovirus-associated. Most TCR sequences were seen very rarely across donors, but some public TCRs occurred in many.

The CDR3 has 16 residues. V trimming: 3 bases; J trimming: 3 bases; junction bases outside the gene matches: 7. Germline V CDR1 and CDR2: KGHSH, LQKENI. The chain has TRBV18 and TRBJ2-2; 7 positions match TRBD2. Sequencing was performed on PBMCs. The clonotype was recovered from a woman younger than 45 in good health and CMV-seronegative. The CDR3 sequence: CASSPVGSGHTGELFF. Written as DNA, the CDR3 is TGTGCCAGCTCACCCGTCGGTAGCGGGCACACCGGGGAGCTGTTTTTT.